The 27 T cell receptor beta chains presented below share a single source sample, sequenced in a study of blood T cell repertoires in COVID-19. The table came from immunoSEQ multiplex PCR; TCRdb's copy has only in-frame clones and leaves some out. The table lists 120,000 to 150,000 clones, around four fifths of them singletons, with 2.5% to 3% in the top ten. Sequencing input: peripheral blood. The receptors derive from a woman aged 40-49 years with active or convalescent COVID-19.

This clone was observed a single time. The genes are TRBV2 and TRBJ2-2; 11 nucleotides match TRBD2. V gave up 2 bases and J gave up 2 bases; unmatched junction bases: 4. Per germline, CDR1 SNHLY and CDR2 FYNNEI. This CDR3 has 17 amino acids. This chain's CDR3 is CASSERTSGPNTGELFF. For the CDR3, the DNA is TGTGCCAGCAGTGAACGGACTAGCGGGCCCAACACCGGGGAGCTGTTTTTT.

The chain links TRBV4-1 to TRBJ1-5, with 7 bases that match TRBD1. This CDR3 has 16 residues. Germline V gene data show CDR1 as MGHRA and CDR2 as YSYEKL. The junction had 9 bases not matched to a gene; V was cut back by 4 bases and J by 3 bases. The CDR3 region is CASSPQGGQSNQPQHF. The CDR3 nucleotides read TGCGCCAGCAGCCCGCAGGGGGGACAGTCCAATCAGCCCCAGCATTTT.

The chain combines TRBV28 with TRBJ2-3; 7 bases fit TRBD1. Germline CDR1 is MDHEN and CDR2 is SYDVKM. The V and J ends lost 5 bases and 2 bases, in that order; junction bases with no gene match: 10. The CDR3 is 16 residues long. CDR3 bases: TGTGCCAGCAGTCCGGCCGGGACAGATATCACAGATACGCAGTATTTT. This translates into CASSPAGTDITDTQYF.

The rearrangement uses TRBV5-1 and TRBJ1-1; unclear D gene. The ends were cut back, 3 bases at V and 4 bases at J, with 22 bases in the middle. The V gene's germline CDR1 is SGHRS and CDR2 YFSETQ. This CDR3 contains 17 residues. The CDR3 DNA follows: TGCGCCAGCAGCTCATCCAGACAAAACCAAGGTGGCACTGAAGCTTTCTTT. Its protein product is CASSSSRQNQGGTEAFF.

V gene TRBV6-5 combines with J gene TRBJ2-1, with D unclear. Germline V gives CDR1 MNHEY, CDR2 SVGAGI. This CDR3 spans 13 amino acids. With 8 bases removed from V and 0 bases from J, the gap between germline ends came to 8 bases. This chain's CDR3 is CASRLSSYNEQFF. DNA of the CDR3: TGTGCCAGCCGACTTAGCTCCTACAATGAGCAGTTCTTC.

The chain is built from TRBV5-1 and TRBJ2-7, with 7 bases matching TRBD2. Germline V gives CDR1 SGHRS, CDR2 YFSETQ. After removal of 3 bases from V and 3 bases from J, the junction contained 6 bases not matched to a gene. The CDR3 runs to 14 residues. CDR3 bases: TGCGCCAGCAGCTCAAAGCGGGGAATCTACGAGCAGTACTTC. Translation gives CASSSKRGIYEQYF.

J is TRBJ1-1 and V is TRBV5-4; tentatively, D is TRBD1 (5 bases). The CDR3 runs to 16 residues. Trimming pared 4 bases from V and 10 bases from J, leaving 26 bases between. Looked up from germline, CDR1 is SGHNT and CDR2 is YYREEE (reference sequence). The CDR3 region is CASSSFSGVEGGGAFF. CDR3 DNA: TGTGCCAGCAGCAGTTTCTCGGGGGTTGAAGGTGGCGGAGCTTTCTTT. Drawing the rest from reference TRBV5-4 and TRBJ1-1, the complete variable domain is ETGVTQSPTHLIKTRGQQVTLRCSSQSGHNTVSWYQQALGQGPQFIFQYYREEENGRGNFPPRFSGLQFPNYSSELNVNALELDDSALYLCASSSFSGVEGGGAFFGQGTRLTVV.

V gene TRBV6-1 combines with J gene TRBJ1-2; D ambiguous. Trimming took 1 base from V and 3 from J, leaving 12 bases between them. Germline CDR1 is MNHNS and CDR2 is SASEGT. The CDR3 has 15 residues. The CDR3 DNA follows: TGTGCCAGCAGTGAAGGAAGGCAGGTGGACTATGGCTACACCTTC. Translating it yields CASSEGRQVDYGYTF.

V and J are TRBV5-1 and TRBJ1-1; no definite D call. The CDR3 is 14 residues long. CDR1 and CDR2 from the germline V gene are SGHRS and YFSETQ. V shed 5 bases and J shed 2 bases, with 13 bases lying between them. This CDR3 reads CASRRLGRNTEAFF. CDR3 coding DNA: TGCGCCAGCAGGAGATTGGGCCGTAACACTGAAGCTTTCTTT.

This clone was detected only a few times. The gene calls are TRBV5-1 and TRBJ1-2; 8 nucleotides align to TRBD1. Germline assignment: CDR1 SGHRS and CDR2 YFSETQ. The CDR3 loop spans 15 amino acids. The trim removed 1 base at V and 9 bases at J, leaving 11 bases unmatched. The CDR3: CASSLSDRGLGSYTF. In DNA, the CDR3 is TGCGCCAGCAGCTTGTCTGACAGGGGATTGGGGAGCTACACCTTC.

The CDR3: CASSPFPRTGTSGTYEQYF. In DNA, the CDR3 is TGTGCCAGCTCACCTTTCCCGCGGACAGGGACTAGCGGAACCTACGAGCAGTACTTC. This sequence joins TRBV18 and TRBJ2-7; 11 bases map to TRBD2. J gave up 2 bases and V 3 bases, and 15 bases lay outside the gene matches. CDR1 KGHSH and CDR2 LQKENI come from the germline V gene. This CDR3 comprises 19 residues.

The V and J genes are TRBV13 and TRBJ2-7; 7 bases are shared with TRBD1. Germline V gives CDR1 PRHDT, CDR2 FYEKMQ (reference sequence). Germline trimming cut 2 bases from V and 0 bases from J; bases unmatched to any gene: 7. The CDR3 covers 16 residues. The CDR3 loop reads CASSLLPGTASYEQYF. The CDR3 DNA sequence: TGTGCCAGCAGCTTACTCCCCGGGACAGCCTCCTACGAGCAGTACTTC.

The rearrangement links TRBV30 to TRBJ1-2; perhaps TRBD1 as D (5 bases). The length of the CDR3 is 15 residues. Germline V gene data show CDR1 as GTSNPN and CDR2 as SVGIG (reference sequence). Trimming shortened V by 4 bases and J by 4 bases, and 19 bases separated the two germline ends. CDR3 nucleotides: TGTGCCTGGAAGGAGGGGATGGAAAAAATCTATGGCTACACCTTC. It encodes CAWKEGMEKIYGYTF.

In this sample, this clone turned up once. This chain links TRBV29-1 with TRBJ2-1; 13 bases line up with TRBD2. This CDR3 has 17 amino acids. Per the germline V gene, CDR1 is SQVTM and CDR2 is ANQGSEA. V shed 7 bases, J shed 8 bases, and the junction held 17 bases outside the gene matches. The CDR3 loop is CSATRGTSGKGAYEQFF. The DNA of the CDR3 is TGCAGCGCCACGAGGGGGACTAGCGGGAAGGGGGCCTATGAGCAGTTCTTC.

This clone was found a few times. V usage is TRBV28 and J usage is TRBJ1-5; the D gene is possibly TRBD1 (5 bases). V was shortened by 6 bases and J by 1 base, with 10 bases between the two germline ends. CDR1 is MDHEN, CDR2 SYDVKM, per germline. There are 14 residues in the CDR3. CDR3 coding DNA: TGTGCCAGCAGCCTGACAGCGAGCAATCAGCCCCAGCATTTT. Translation gives CASSLTASNQPQHF.

This chain links TRBV28 with TRBJ1-6; 8 nucleotides line up with TRBD1. This CDR3 is built from 14 residues. The V gene's germline CDR1 is MDHEN and CDR2 SYDVKM. V was clipped by 7 bases and J by 10 bases; unmatched bases: 9. CDR3 coding DNA: TGTGCCAGCATCGCCGGACAGGGAGGGTCACCCCTCCACTTT. This codes for CASIAGQGGSPLHF.

In its sample, this clone was seen once. The chain combines TRBV9 with TRBJ2-7; a weak D match, TRBD2 (6 bases). V was cut by 0 bases and J by 5 bases, with 12 bases left in between. Germline V gene sequence: CDR1 SGDLS, CDR2 YYNGEE. The CDR3 consists of 14 residues. CDR3 amino acids: CASSVDGGSDEQYF. In nucleotides, the CDR3 is TGTGCCAGCAGCGTAGACGGGGGAAGCGACGAGCAGTACTTC. Full variable domain (rest looked up from reference TRBV9 and TRBJ2-7): DSGVTQTPKHLITATGQRVTLRCSPRSGDLSVYWYQQSLDQGLQFLIQYYNGEERAKGNILERFSAQQFPDLHSELNLSSLELGDSALYFCASSVDGGSDEQYFGPGTRLTVT.

The rearrangement uses TRBV2 and TRBJ1-5; maybe TRBD1 (6 bases). CDR1 is SNHLY, CDR2 FYNNEI, per germline. Trimming removed 8 bases from V and 2 bases from J, with 16 bases in between. The CDR3 has 15 amino acids. The CDR3 DNA reads TGTGCCAGCCGGGCAGGGGCGCGGGGCAATCAGCCCCAGCATTTT. Translated, it gives CASRAGARGNQPQHF.

The chain has TRBV6-5 and TRBJ1-6; 8 bases map to TRBD1. The length of the CDR3 is 15 residues. CDR1 and CDR2 (germline): MNHEY, SVGAGI. With 4 bases clipped from V and 8 bases from J, the junction kept 7 bases outside the gene matches. For the CDR3, the DNA is TGTGCCAGCAGTTCCGGACAGGGAGATTATTCACCCCTCCACTTT. Its translation is CASSSGQGDYSPLHF.

The rearrangement links TRBV5-5 to TRBJ2-5; D gene unclear. Germline V gives CDR1 SGHKS, CDR2 YYEKEE (reference sequence). V lost 1 base and J 5 bases, leaving 12 bases between the germline ends. This CDR3 spans 14 amino acids. The CDR3 reads CASSLRLASETQYF. In DNA form, the CDR3 reads TGTGCCAGCAGCTTGAGACTTGCCTCGGAGACCCAGTACTTC.

The genes are TRBV11-2 and TRBJ1-6; a weak D match, TRBD1 (6 bases). V gave up 0 bases and J gave up 5 bases, with 11 bases separating them. The CDR3 is 16 residues long. Looked up from germline, CDR1 is SGHAT and CDR2 is FQNNGV. In DNA, the CDR3 is TGTGCCAGCAGCTTAGAAACAGGGAGGGATAATTCACCCCTCCACTTT. This sequence encodes CASSLETGRDNSPLHF.

The rearrangement joins TRBV10-2 to TRBJ1-2, with a possible D match to TRBD1 (5 bases). V was shortened by 2 bases and J by 8 bases, with 12 bases between the two germline ends. Germline V lookup: CDR1 WSHSY, CDR2 SAAADI. CDR3 size: 13 residues. Written as DNA, the CDR3 is TGCGCCAGCAGTGAGAAGGGGTTTGGGGGCTACACCTTC. Residues: CASSEKGFGGYTF.

This sequence joins TRBV27 and TRBJ1-1, with D perhaps matching TRBD1 (6 bases). V lost 4 bases and J 4 bases, leaving 13 bases between the germline ends. The CDR3 is 14 residues long. CDR1 MNHEY and CDR2 SMNVEV come from the germline V gene (reference sequence). CDR3 in DNA: TGTGCCAGCAGTTATTCCGACAGGCGCACTGAAGCTTTCTTT. Its translation: CASSYSDRRTEAFF.

CDR3 in amino acids: CASSQDNPEETQYF. In nucleotides, the CDR3 is TGTGCCAGCAGCCAAGATAATCCGGAAGAGACCCAGTACTTC. This chain joins TRBV4-2 and TRBJ2-5, with D hard to call. The CDR3 length is 14 residues. The germline gives CDR1 LGHNA, CDR2 YNFKEQ. V was pared by 0 bases and J by 3 bases, with 8 bases between.

This clone was detected once. This rearrangement joins TRBV28 to TRBJ1-2, with D perhaps TRBD1 (5 bases). The CDR3 runs 13 residues. In germline, CDR1 is MDHEN, CDR2 SYDVKM. V gave up 2 bases and J gave up 4 bases, with 8 bases separating them. The CDR3: CASSLTGRYGYTF. The DNA of the CDR3 is TGTGCCAGCAGTTTAACAGGACGCTATGGCTACACCTTC.

The CDR3 sequence: CASSLLDRQANTGELFF. In nucleotides, the CDR3 is TGTGCCAGCAGCTTACTGGATCGGCAGGCGAACACCGGGGAGCTGTTTTTT. The chain employs TRBV13 and TRBJ2-2; D ambiguous. Between the trimmed V and J ends, which lost 2 bases and 0 bases, there was a span of 13 bases. Germline loops: CDR1 PRHDT, CDR2 FYEKMQ (reference sequence). CDR3 length: 17 residues.

This clone was picked up a small number of times. The chain has TRBV2 and TRBJ1-6; D call uncertain. Germline values: CDR1 SNHLY, CDR2 FYNNEI. The V gene lost 6 bases and the J gene lost 6 bases, with 15 bases spanning the gap. The CDR3 is 15 residues long. CDR3 in DNA: TGTGCCAGCAGAGGTCTAGACGGTTTTAATTCACCCCTCCACTTT. As protein: CASRGLDGFNSPLHF.